Only a few counts were recorded for the clone carrying this TCR beta chain. These data belong to a study of identical twins. TCRdb ran MiXCR on the 5' RACE reads and lists one entry per CDR3 protein. The sample carries more than 600,000 distinct CDR3 sequences, around a sixth recorded once. CDR3 length: 15 amino acids. J gave up 3 bases and V 6 bases, and 7 bases lay outside the gene matches. The sample was also linked to a second study, of T cells expressing NK-cell markers.

The rearrangement uses TRBV12-3 or TRBV12-4 and TRBJ1-1; TRBD1 matches at 10 bases. The sequenced sample consisted of PBMCs. The source is a woman between 18 and 29 years old in good health. DNA for the CDR3: TGTGCCAGCAGCTCTAGACAGGGGGCGGACACTGAAGCTTTCTTT. This encodes CASSSRQGADTEAFF.